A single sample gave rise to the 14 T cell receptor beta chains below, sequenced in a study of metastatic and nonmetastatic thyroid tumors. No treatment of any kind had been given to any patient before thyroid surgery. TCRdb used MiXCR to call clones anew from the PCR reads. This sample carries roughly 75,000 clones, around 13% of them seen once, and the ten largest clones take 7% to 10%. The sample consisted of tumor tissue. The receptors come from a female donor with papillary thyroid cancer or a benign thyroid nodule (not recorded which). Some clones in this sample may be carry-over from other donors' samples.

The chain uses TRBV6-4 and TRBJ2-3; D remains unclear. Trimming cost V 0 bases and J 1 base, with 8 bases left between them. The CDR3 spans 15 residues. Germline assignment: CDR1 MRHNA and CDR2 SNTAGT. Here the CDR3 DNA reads TGTGCCAGCAGTGACTCCATCGTGGGCACAGATACGCAGTATTTT. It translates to CASSDSIVGTDTQYF.

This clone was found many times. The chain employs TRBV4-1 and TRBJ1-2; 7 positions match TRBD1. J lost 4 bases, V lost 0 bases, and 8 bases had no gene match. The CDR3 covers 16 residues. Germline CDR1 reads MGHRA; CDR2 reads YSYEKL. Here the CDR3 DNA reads TGCGCCAGCAGCCAAGACCCGAACAGGGGTAGCTATGGCTACACCTTC. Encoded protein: CASSQDPNRGSYGYTF.

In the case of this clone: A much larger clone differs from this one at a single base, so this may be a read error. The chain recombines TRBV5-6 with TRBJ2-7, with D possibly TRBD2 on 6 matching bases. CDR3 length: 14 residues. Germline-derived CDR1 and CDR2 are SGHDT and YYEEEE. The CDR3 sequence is CAISPDPGEVEQYF. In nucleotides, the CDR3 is TGTGCCATCAGCCCCGACCCGGGAGAGGTAGAGCAGTACTTC. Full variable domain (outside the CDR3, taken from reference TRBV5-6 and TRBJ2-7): DAGVTQSPTHLIKTRGQQVTLRCSPKSGHDTVSWYQQALGQGPQFIFQYYEEEERQRGNFPDRFSGHQFPNYSSELNVNALLLGDSALYLCAISPDPGEVEQYFGPGTRLTVT.

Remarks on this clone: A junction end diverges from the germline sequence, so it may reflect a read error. The CDR3 DNA sequence: TGTGCCAGCATCGTAGCTTTCAATGAGCAGTTCTTC. Protein: CASIVAFNEQFF. This chain uses TRBV9 with TRBJ2-1; no definite D call. Germline V CDR1 and CDR2: SGDLS, YYNGEE. The CDR3 has 12 amino acids.

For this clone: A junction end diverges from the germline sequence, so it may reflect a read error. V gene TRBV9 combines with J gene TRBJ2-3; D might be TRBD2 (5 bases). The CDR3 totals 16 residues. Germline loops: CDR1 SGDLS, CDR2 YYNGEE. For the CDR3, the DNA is TGTGCCAGCAGCCTAGGAAGCGGTAGGGCCCAAGATACGCGGTATTTT. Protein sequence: CASSLGSGRAQDTRYF. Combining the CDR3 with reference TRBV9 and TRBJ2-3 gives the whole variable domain DSGVTQTPKHLITATGQRVTLRCSPRSGDLSVYWYQQSLDQGLQFLIQYYNGEERAKGNILERFSAQQFPDLHSELNLSSLELGDSALYFCASSLGSGRAQDTRYFGPGTRLTVL.

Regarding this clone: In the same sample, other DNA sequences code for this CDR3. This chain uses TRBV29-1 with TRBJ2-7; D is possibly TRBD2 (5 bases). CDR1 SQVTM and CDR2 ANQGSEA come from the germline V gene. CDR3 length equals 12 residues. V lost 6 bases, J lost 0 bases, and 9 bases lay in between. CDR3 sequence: CSVGLPSYEQYF. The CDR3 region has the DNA TGCAGCGTCGGACTGCCCTCCTACGAGCAGTACTTC.

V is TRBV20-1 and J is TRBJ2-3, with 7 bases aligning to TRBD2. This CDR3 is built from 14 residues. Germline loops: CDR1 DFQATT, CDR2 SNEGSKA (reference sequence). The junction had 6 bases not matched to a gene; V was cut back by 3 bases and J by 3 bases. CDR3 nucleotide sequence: TGCAGTGCTAGGTGGCGGGAGAATACAGATACGCAGTATTTT. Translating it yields CSARWRENTDTQYF.

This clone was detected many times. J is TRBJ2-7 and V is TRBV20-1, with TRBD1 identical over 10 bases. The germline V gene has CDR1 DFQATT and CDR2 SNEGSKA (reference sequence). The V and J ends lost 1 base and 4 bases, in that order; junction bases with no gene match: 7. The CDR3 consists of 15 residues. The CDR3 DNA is TGCAGTGCTAGAGGGGATAGACAGGGGGCATACGAGCAGTACTTC. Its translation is CSARGDRQGAYEQYF.

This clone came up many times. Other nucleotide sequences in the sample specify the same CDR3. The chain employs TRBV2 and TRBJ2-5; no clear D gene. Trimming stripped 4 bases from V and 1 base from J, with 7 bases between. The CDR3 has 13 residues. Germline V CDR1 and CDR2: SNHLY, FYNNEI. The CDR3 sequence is CASSASAQETQYF. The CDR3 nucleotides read TGTGCCAGCAGTGCTTCAGCCCAAGAGACCCAGTACTTC.

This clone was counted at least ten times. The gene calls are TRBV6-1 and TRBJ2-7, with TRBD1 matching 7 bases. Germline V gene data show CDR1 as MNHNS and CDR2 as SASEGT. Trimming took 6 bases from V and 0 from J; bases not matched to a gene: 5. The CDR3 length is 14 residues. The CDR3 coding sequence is TGTGCCAGCAGGTCGGCAGGGGGCTCCTACGAGCAGTACTTC. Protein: CASRSAGGSYEQYF.

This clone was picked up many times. The chain's CDR3 is CASSYSDREETQYF. In DNA form, the CDR3 reads TGTGCCAGCAGTTACTCGGACAGGGAAGAGACCCAGTACTTC. The chain couples TRBV6-6 to TRBJ2-5, with 8 bases lining up with TRBD1. This CDR3 spans 14 amino acids. Germline-derived CDR1 and CDR2 are MNHNY and SVGAGI (reference sequence). V trimming: 0 bases; J trimming: 3 bases; junction bases outside the gene matches: 0.

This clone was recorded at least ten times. Written as DNA, the CDR3 is TGTGCCAGCAGCTCGGGGCTATACGAGCAGTACTTC. Protein product: CASSSGLYEQYF. The chain couples TRBV7-9 to TRBJ2-7; D possibly uses TRBD1 or TRBD2 (5 bases each). The V end was cut by 4 bases, the J end by 4 bases, with 8 bases between. Germline V gene data show CDR1 as SEHNR and CDR2 as FQNEAQ (reference sequence). CDR3 length: 12 amino acids.

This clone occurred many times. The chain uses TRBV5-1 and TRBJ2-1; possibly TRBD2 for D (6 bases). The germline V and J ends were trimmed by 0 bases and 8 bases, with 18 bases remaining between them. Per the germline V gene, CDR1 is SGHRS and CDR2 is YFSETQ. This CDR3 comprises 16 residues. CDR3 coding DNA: TGCGCCAGCAGCTTGGAACTAGCACGGGGCCTGGATGAGCAGTTCTTC. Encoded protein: CASSLELARGLDEQFF.

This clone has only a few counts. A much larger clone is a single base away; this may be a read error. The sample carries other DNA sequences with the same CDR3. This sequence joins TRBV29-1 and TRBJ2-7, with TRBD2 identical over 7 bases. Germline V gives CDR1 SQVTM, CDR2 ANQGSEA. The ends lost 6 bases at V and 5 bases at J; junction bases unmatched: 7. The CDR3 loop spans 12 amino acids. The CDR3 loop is CSVRELTNEQYF. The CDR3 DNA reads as TGCAGCGTGCGGGAGCTTACCAACGAGCAGTACTTC.